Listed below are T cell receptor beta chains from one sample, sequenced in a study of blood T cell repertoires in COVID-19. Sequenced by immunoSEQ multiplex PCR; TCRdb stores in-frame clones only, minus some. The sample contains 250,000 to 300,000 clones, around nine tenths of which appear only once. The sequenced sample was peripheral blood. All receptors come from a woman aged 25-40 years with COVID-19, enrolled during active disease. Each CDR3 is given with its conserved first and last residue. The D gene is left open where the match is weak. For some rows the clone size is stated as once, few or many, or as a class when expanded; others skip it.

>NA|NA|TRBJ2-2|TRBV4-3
TGCGCCAGCAGCCAAGATCCGGTGAGGAGCACCGGGGAGCTGTTTTTT
CASSQDPVRSTGELFF
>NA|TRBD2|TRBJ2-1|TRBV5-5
TGTGCCAGCAGCTTAAGACTAGCGGGAGGGCTTGATGAGCAGTTCTTC
CASSLRLAGGLDEQFF
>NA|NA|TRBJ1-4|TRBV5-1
TGCGCCAGCAGAACGGACAGACTTAATGAAAAACTGTTTTTT
CASRTDRLNEKLFF
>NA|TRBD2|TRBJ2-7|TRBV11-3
TGTGCCAGCAGCCTCCGCGGGGGCGAGCAGTACTTC
CASSLRGGEQYF
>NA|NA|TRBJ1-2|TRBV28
TGTGCCAGCACTTATGGACAGCTCTATGGCTACACCTTC
CASTYGQLYGYTF
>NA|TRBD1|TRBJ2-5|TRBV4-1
TGCGCCAGCAGCCAACCCCCCGCAGGGGGAGAGACCCAGTACTTC
CASSQPPAGGETQYF
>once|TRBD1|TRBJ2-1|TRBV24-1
TGTGCCACCAGTTTGGGACAGGGGGATGATGAGCAGTTCTTC
CATSLGQGDDEQFF
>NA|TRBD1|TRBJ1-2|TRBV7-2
TGTGCCAGCAAGATTGGGACAGGGGGCTACTATGGCTACACCTTC
CASKIGTGGYYGYTF
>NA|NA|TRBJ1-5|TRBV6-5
TGTGCCAGCAAATCCCCCAGGGAGGTCGATCAGCCCCAGCATTTT
CASKSPREVDQPQHF
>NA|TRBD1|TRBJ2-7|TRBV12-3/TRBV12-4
TGTGCCAGCAGTGACAGGGACGAGCAGTACTTC
CASSDRDEQYF
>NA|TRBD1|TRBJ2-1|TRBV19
TGTGCCAGTAGTTGGAGACGACAGGGGACCCGATACAATGAGCAGTTCTTC
CASSWRRQGTRYNEQFF
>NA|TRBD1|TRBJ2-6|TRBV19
TGTGCCAGTAGACTAGGGACAGGCGGCTCTGGGGCCAACGTCCTGACTTTC
CASRLGTGGSGANVLTF
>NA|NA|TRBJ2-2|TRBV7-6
TGTGCCAGCAGCCTTAACACCGGGGAGCTGTTTTTT
CASSLNTGELFF
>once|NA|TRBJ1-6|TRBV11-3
TGTGCCAGCAGCTTAAAGGATGGGGCCGATTCACCCCTCCACTTT
CASSLKDGADSPLHF
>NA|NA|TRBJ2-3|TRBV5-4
TGTGCCAGCAGCTCTTTGCGGTCCACAGATACGCAGTATTTT
CASSSLRSTDTQYF
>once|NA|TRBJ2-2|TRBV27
TGTGCCAGCAGTTTACAGGACACCGGGGAGCTGTTTTTT
CASSLQDTGELFF
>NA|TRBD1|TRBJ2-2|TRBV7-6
TGTGCCAGCAGCCGAGGACAGGGTGGCACCGGGGAGCTGTTTTTT
CASSRGQGGTGELFF
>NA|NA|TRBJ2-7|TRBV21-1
TGTGCCAGCGTCGGGACTAGGGGCCCCTACGAGCAGTACTTC
CASVGTRGPYEQYF
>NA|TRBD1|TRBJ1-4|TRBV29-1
TGCAGCGCAAACAGGGGAAATGAAAAACTGTTTTTT
CSANRGNEKLFF
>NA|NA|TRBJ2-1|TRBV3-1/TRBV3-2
TGTGCCAGCAGCCGCCGGGACTCCACCTACAATGAGCAGTTCTTC
CASSRRDSTYNEQFF
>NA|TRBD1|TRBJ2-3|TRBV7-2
TGTGCCAGCAGGCGACAGGGGTCCACAGATACGCAGTATTTT
CASRRQGSTDTQYF
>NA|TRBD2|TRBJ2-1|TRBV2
TGTGCCAGCAGGGCCGGGACTAGCGCATACAATGAGCAGTTCTTC
CASRAGTSAYNEQFF
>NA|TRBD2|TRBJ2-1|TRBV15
TGTGCCACCAGCAGACTGGGACTAGCGGGAGGGCGAGGGAACAATGAGCAGTTCTTC
CATSRLGLAGGRGNNEQFF
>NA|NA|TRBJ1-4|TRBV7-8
TGTGCCAGCAGCGTTACAGGGATGGCGGAAAAACTGTTTTTT
CASSVTGMAEKLFF
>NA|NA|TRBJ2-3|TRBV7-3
TGTGCCAGCAGCTGGGACAAGAGCACAGATACGCAGTATTTT
CASSWDKSTDTQYF
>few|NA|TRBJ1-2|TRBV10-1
TGCGCCAGCAGAGATATCAGGGTTACCTATGGCTACACCTTC
CASRDIRVTYGYTF
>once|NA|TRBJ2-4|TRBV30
TGTGCCTGGGCCTCAGGGCTCCGAAACATTCAGTACTTC
CAWASGLRNIQYF
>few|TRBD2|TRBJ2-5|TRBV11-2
TGTGCCAGCAGCTTAGGAGGAGTTAGCGGGACGGGGGAGACCCAGTACTTC
CASSLGGVSGTGETQYF
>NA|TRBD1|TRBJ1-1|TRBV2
TGTGCCAGCACCGGGACAGGGGTCGGTACTGAAGCTTTCTTT
CASTGTGVGTEAFF
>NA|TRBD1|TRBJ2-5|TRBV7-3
TGTGCCAGCAGCTTAACCGGGACAGGGAGGGTGGAGACCCAGTACTTC
CASSLTGTGRVETQYF
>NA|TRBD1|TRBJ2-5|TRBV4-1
TGCGCCAGCGCGGGACAGGGGCAAGAGACCCAGTACTTC
CASAGQGQETQYF
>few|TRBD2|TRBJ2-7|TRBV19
TGTGCCAGTAGTCCTGGGACTAGCGGGCTCTACGAGCAGTACTTC
CASSPGTSGLYEQYF
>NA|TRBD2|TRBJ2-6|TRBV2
TGTGCCAGCAGAAAGACTAGCGGGAGCCTCTCTGGGGCCAACGTCCTGACTTTC
CASRKTSGSLSGANVLTF
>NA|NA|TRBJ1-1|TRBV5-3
TGTGCCAGAAGCTTGGGCAAGGGGAATTGCTTGGACACTGAAGCTTTCTTT
CARSLGKGNCLDTEAFF
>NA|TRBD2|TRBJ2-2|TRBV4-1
TGCGCCAGCAGCACACTAGCGGAACCACCGAACACCGGGGAGCTGTTTTTT
CASSTLAEPPNTGELFF
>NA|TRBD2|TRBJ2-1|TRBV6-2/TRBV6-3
TGTGCCAGCAGTCGACAGGGAACTAGCGGGATTCTTGAGCAGTTCTTC
CASSRQGTSGILEQFF
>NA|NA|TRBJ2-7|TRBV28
TGTGCCAGCCGCAAGAGCGGCTCCTACGAGCAGTACTTC
CASRKSGSYEQYF
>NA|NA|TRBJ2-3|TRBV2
TGTGCCAGTGGGGGAGGGGGTAGCGGCACAGATACGCAGTATTTT
CASGGGGSGTDTQYF
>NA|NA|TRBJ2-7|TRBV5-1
TGCGCCAGCAGCTTGCAGCGGGTCGCCTACGAGCAGTACTTC
CASSLQRVAYEQYF
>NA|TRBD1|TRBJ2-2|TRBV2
TGTGCCAGCAGACAGGGGGCAAAGCATACCGGGGAGCTGTTTTTT
CASRQGAKHTGELFF
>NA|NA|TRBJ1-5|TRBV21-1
TGTGCCAGCATCCAACCACAGACAGGTTATAGCAATCAGCCCCAGCATTTT
CASIQPQTGYSNQPQHF
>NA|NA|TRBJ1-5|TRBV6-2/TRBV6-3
TGTGCCAGCAGCGGGGTCGGGGGACAGCCCCAGCATTTT
CASSGVGGQPQHF
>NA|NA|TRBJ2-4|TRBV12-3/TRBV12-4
TGTGCCAGCAGTTTCCAGGGTACCATTCAGTACTTC
CASSFQGTIQYF
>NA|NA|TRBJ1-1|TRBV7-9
TGTGCCAGCAGTCCAGGGGATCGTGTGAACACTGAAGCTTTCTTT
CASSPGDRVNTEAFF
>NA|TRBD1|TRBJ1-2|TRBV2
TGTGCCAGCAGCAGGGGGCCAACCTATGGCTACACCTTC
CASSRGPTYGYTF
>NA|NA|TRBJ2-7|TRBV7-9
TGTGCCAGCAGCTTCGGCGGATCCTACGAGCAGTACTTC
CASSFGGSYEQYF
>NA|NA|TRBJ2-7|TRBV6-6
TGTGCCAGCAGTTACGACCGGGGGGCGCGAGAGCAGTACTTC
CASSYDRGAREQYF